One TCR beta chain is described in this entry. V lost 10 bases and J lost 7; bases outside the gene matches: 10. The CDR3 runs to 13 residues. As originally analysed: Counts of nucleated cells, estimated from reference gene primer amplification, were obtained. Here immunoSEQ multiplex PCR was the method, and the copy in TCRdb shows in-frame clones only, minus some. Clone size and V and J calls were adopted from that table, with D and trimming inferred from the DNA. The table has around 200,000 clones, about four fifths seen once. This specimen comes from a study of blood T cell repertoires in COVID-19. The overall study: PBMCs, B-cell-depleted T cells, or T cells were the source of the cDNA or gDNA that made up the material.

Sequenced material: peripheral blood. The TCR comes from a woman aged 80 or over with acute or convalescent COVID-19. This rearrangement joins TRBV12-3 or TRBV12-4 to TRBJ1-5; TRBD1 matches at 7 bases. Written as DNA, the CDR3 is TGTGCCACAGGGGGGCGGAGTGGACAGCCCCAGCATTTT. Translated: CATGGRSGQPQHF.